This record looks at one TCR beta chain sequence and its context. Its antigen remains unknown. This CDR3 is built from 14 residues. V was pared by 4 bases and J by 3 bases, with 12 bases between. Germline CDR1 and CDR2: SQVTM and ANQGSEA. This sample was included in a study of identifying expanded T cells in peripheral blood. Study observations and caveats: Technical replicates showed around 1.1 changed clones; approximately 2 weeks about 16; four weeks 19. Variance in clone template counts between approximately two-week samples significantly increased with total template count across all healthy donors.

This table comes from immunoSEQ multiplex PCR, and its TCRdb copy is limited to in-frame clones, with some not included. The data contain around 94,000 clones, approximately 90% of them singletons. The material sequenced was blood. V gene TRBV29-1 combines with J gene TRBJ2-2; D might be TRBD1 (6 bases). This TCR derives from a person aged 18 to 70 in good health. CDR3: CSVVEGGDTGELFF. The CDR3 nucleotides are TGCAGCGTTGTGGAAGGGGGTGACACCGGGGAGCTGTTTTTT.